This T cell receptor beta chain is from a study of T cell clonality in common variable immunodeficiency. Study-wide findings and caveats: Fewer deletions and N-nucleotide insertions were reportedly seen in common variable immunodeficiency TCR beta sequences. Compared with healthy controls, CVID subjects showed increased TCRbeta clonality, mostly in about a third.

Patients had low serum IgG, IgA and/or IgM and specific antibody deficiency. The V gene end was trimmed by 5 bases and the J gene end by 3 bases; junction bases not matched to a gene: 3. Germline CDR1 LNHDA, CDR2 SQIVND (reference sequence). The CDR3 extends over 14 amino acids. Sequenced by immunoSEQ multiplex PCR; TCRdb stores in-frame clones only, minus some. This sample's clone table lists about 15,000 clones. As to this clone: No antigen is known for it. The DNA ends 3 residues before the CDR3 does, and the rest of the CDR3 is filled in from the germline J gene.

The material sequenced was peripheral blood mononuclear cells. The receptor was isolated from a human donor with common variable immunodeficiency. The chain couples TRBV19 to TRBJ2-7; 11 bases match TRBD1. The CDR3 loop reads CASSAGQGGYEQYF. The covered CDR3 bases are TGTGCCAGTAGTGCGGGACAGGGGGGCTACGAG.